The 17 T cell receptor beta chains listed next were all sequenced from one sample in a study of CD4 T cells in relation to SARS-CoV-2 and coronaviruses. Unexposed donor CD4+ T cells date from 2011-2018, before the COVID-19 pandemic. CD4+ T cells were isolated from the cells after 10 days of culture. These TCRs are of unknown antigen specificity. Clones were sequenced by immunoSEQ multiplex PCR, and TCRdb holds only the in-frame ones, with some missing. The top ten hold 12% of the sample, which has some 21,000 clones, 70% to 80% seen once. The sample comprised CD4+ T cells from PBMCs, cultured in vitro. Source of these receptors: a human donor in good health.

This clone was observed a handful of times. J is TRBJ1-2 and V is TRBV25-1; D perhaps matches TRBD1 (6 bases). With 1 base removed from V and 5 bases from J, the gap between germline ends came to 11 bases. Germline assignment: CDR1 MGHDK and CDR2 SYGVNS. This CDR3 comprises 14 residues. The CDR3 DNA follows: TGTGCCAGCAGTGAATCTGGACAGTCTTATGGCTACACCTTC. Its protein is CASSESGQSYGYTF.

This clone was detected a few times. This chain connects TRBV9 to TRBJ1-5; D ambiguous. This CDR3 is built from 14 residues. Per germline, CDR1 SGDLS and CDR2 YYNGEE. Trimming took 3 bases from V and 7 from J, leaving 14 bases between them. CDR3 residues: CASSAEVGGQPQHF. The CDR3 coding sequence is TGTGCCAGCAGCGCAGAGGTCGGCGGACAGCCCCAGCATTTT.

The rearrangement uses TRBV12-3 or TRBV12-4 and TRBJ2-1, with D possibly being TRBD1 or TRBD2 (5 bases each). Trimming stripped 8 bases from V and 7 bases from J, with 9 bases between. This CDR3 spans 11 amino acids. CDR3 nucleotides: TGTGCCAGCCTGGGGGTAAATGAGCAGTTCTTC. It specifies CASLGVNEQFF.

The chain has TRBV30 and TRBJ2-6, with 10 bases that match TRBD1. Germline V gene sequence: CDR1 GTSNPN, CDR2 SVGIG (reference sequence). The V and J ends lost 0 bases and 4 bases, in that order; junction bases with no gene match: 9. The CDR3 consists of 18 residues. The CDR3 DNA sequence: TGTGCCTGGAGTGTCGTGACAGGGGGCGCGTTAGGGGCCAACGTCCTGACTTTC. It codes for CAWSVVTGGALGANVLTF.

This clone has more than one count but fewer than ten. CDR3: CASSLTMNTEAFF. CDR3 coding DNA: TGTGCCAGCAGCTTAACTATGAACACTGAAGCTTTCTTT. The V call is TRBV7-2, the J call TRBJ1-1; D is unclear. In germline, CDR1 is SGHTA, CDR2 FQGNSA. V dropped 2 bases and J dropped 0 bases, with 4 bases sitting between them. This CDR3 has 13 residues.

CDR3 residues: CASSPRRGAGEITEAFF. The CDR3, as DNA: TGTGCCAGCTCACCGCGGAGGGGGGCGGGTGAAATAACTGAAGCTTTCTTT. V is TRBV18 and J is TRBJ1-1; tentative D call: TRBD1 (6 bases). Between the trimmed V and J ends, which lost 3 bases and 5 bases, there was a span of 22 bases. Germline assignment: CDR1 KGHSH and CDR2 LQKENI. The CDR3 contains 17 residues.

This clone was found once. The V and J genes are TRBV6-5 and TRBJ2-1; D may be TRBD1 (7 bases). The CDR3 has 12 amino acids. V was shortened by 6 bases and J by 10 bases, with 13 bases between the two germline ends. Germline assignment: CDR1 MNHEY and CDR2 SVGAGI. CDR3 loop: CASREGQPEQFF. The DNA for the CDR3 is TGTGCCAGCAGGGAGGGACAGCCGGAGCAGTTCTTC.

This clone occurred a few times. The chain couples TRBV5-1 to TRBJ2-2; D not resolved. CDR3 size: 15 residues. Trimming took off 0 bases at V and 0 bases at J, with 6 bases between the two ends. Germline V gene data show CDR1 as SGHRS and CDR2 as YFSETQ. In DNA form, the CDR3 reads TGCGCCAGCAGCTTGGGAGGCACGAACACCGGGGAGCTGTTTTTT. Amino acids: CASSLGGTNTGELFF. Using reference TRBV5-1 and TRBJ2-2 for the parts outside the CDR3, the full variable domain is KAGVTQTPRYLIKTRGQQVTLSCSPISGHRSVSWYQQTPGQGLQFLFEYFSETQRNKGNFPGRFSGRQFSNSRSEMNVSTLELGDSALYLCASSLGGTNTGELFFGEGSRLTVL.

CDR3 loop: CAWSGDTPAETQYF. The CDR3 DNA reads TGTGCCTGGAGCGGGGACACTCCGGCGGAGACCCAGTACTTC. The chain recombines TRBV30 with TRBJ2-5; D may be TRBD1 (6 bases). V gave up 3 bases and J gave up 5 bases, with 16 bases separating them. The germline CDR1 and CDR2 sequences are GTSNPN and SVGIG (reference sequence). The CDR3 contains 14 residues.

About this clone: Relative to the germline gene, one junction end is altered; a read error may explain this. This chain joins TRBV18 and TRBJ1-2; D unresolved. CDR1 and CDR2 from the germline V gene are KGHSH and LQKENI. The length of the CDR3 is 16 residues. CDR3 sequence: CASSPEPLPGNSGYTF. Written as DNA, the CDR3 is TGTGCCAGCTCACCCGAACCTTTACCAGGCAACTCTGGCTACACCTTC.

The chain employs TRBV7-3 and TRBJ2-3, with D tentatively TRBD1 or TRBD2 (5 bases each). Germline CDR1 SGHTA, CDR2 FQGTGA. The CDR3 sequence is 16 residues long. V was pared by 3 bases and J by 1 base, with 14 bases between. The CDR3 loop is CASSLGPGGGTDTQYF. For the CDR3, the DNA is TGTGCCAGCAGCTTGGGACCTGGCGGCGGCACAGATACGCAGTATTTT.

The chain couples TRBV18 to TRBJ2-2; D possibly matches TRBD1 or TRBD2 (5 bases each). The CDR3 runs to 14 residues. CDR1 is KGHSH, CDR2 LQKENI, per germline. The V end was cut by 3 bases, the J end by 7 bases, with 12 bases between. This chain's CDR3 is CASSPLRDVGELFF. The CDR3 DNA reads as TGTGCCAGCTCACCTCTACGGGACGTCGGGGAGCTGTTTTTT.

Only one count was recorded for this clone. The V and J genes are TRBV10-3 and TRBJ1-6; D is unresolved. Germline CDR1 reads ENHRY; CDR2 reads SYGVKD. The V end lost 3 bases, the J end lost 7 bases, and 10 bases lay between the germline ends. There are 14 residues in the CDR3. The CDR3 reads CAISDNYGNSPLHF. The CDR3 bases are TGTGCCATCAGTGATAATTACGGGAATTCACCCCTCCACTTT.

The CDR3 region has the DNA TGCGCCAGCAGCGCAGGACAGGAGAACACTGAAGCTTTCTTT. It translates to CASSAGQENTEAFF. The rearrangement joins TRBV5-1 to TRBJ1-1; 7 positions agree with TRBD1. Looked up from germline, CDR1 is SGHRS and CDR2 is YFSETQ. The V segment lost 4 bases and the J segment 1 base; nucleotides outside the gene matches: 4. The CDR3 totals 14 residues.

There are a few counts of this clone. This chain connects TRBV4-1 to TRBJ2-7; 7 nucleotides line up with TRBD1. Germline V gene lookup returns CDR1 MGHRA and CDR2 YSYEKL. The CDR3 extends over 14 amino acids. After removal of 4 bases from V and 0 bases from J, the junction contained 3 bases not matched to a gene. The CDR3 DNA reads TGCGCCAGCAGCCGTGGGACAGCCTCCTACGAGCAGTACTTC. This gives the protein CASSRGTASYEQYF.

V is TRBV5-4 and J is TRBJ1-2, with D perhaps matching TRBD1 (6 bases). The CDR3 contains 16 residues. Germline V lookup: CDR1 SGHNT, CDR2 YYREEE (reference sequence). Trimming pared 0 bases from V and 6 bases from J, leaving 18 bases between. The CDR3 DNA follows: TGTGCCAGCAGCTTGGCCACGCTGGGGGCAAGCAATGGCTACACCTTC. It encodes CASSLATLGASNGYTF.

The V and J genes are TRBV9 and TRBJ1-3, with D perhaps TRBD1 (6 bases). The V gene's germline CDR1 is SGDLS and CDR2 YYNGEE. With 0 bases removed from V and 4 bases from J, the gap between germline ends came to 11 bases. The CDR3 is 15 residues long. The CDR3 DNA reads as TGTGCCAGCAGCGTAGGCAGGGGTTACGGAAACACCATATATTTT. This translates into CASSVGRGYGNTIYF.